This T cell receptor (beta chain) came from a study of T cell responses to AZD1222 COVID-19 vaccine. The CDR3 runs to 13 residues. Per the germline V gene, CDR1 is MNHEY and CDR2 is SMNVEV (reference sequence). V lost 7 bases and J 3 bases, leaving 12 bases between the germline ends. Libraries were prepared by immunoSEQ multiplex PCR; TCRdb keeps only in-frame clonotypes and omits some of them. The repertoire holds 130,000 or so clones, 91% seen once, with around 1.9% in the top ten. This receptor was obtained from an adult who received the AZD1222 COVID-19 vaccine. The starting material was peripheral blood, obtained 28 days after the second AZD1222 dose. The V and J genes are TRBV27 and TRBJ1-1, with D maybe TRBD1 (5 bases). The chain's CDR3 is CASTSGQDTEAFF. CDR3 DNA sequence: TGTGCCAGCACCTCGGGGCAGGACACTGAAGCTTTCTTT.